These 20 T cell receptor beta chains originate from one sample sequenced in a study of T cells in Graves' hyperthyroidism and ophthalmopathy. What was amplified from RNA transcripts were TCR beta CDR3 regions. RT-PCR in the first round (using the HTBI primer set) targeted the TCR CDR3. TCRdb itself ran the multiplex PCR reads through MiXCR, one entry per CDR3 protein. The table records a few hundred thousand distinct CDR3 sequences, around 14% of them present only once. The specimen was blood. The receptors derive from a woman aged 18-35 years with Graves' hyperthyroidism.

The chain employs TRBV2 and TRBJ1-3; D is unclear. Germline CDR1 is SNHLY and CDR2 is FYNNEI. The CDR3 totals 14 residues. V was cut by 3 bases and J by 2 bases, with 8 bases left in between. This CDR3 is CASSDSAAGNTIYF. The DNA of the CDR3 is TGTGCCAGCAGTGATTCTGCAGCTGGAAACACCATATATTTT.

This clonotype was seen repeatedly, ten times or more. The V and J genes are TRBV7-2 and TRBJ2-5; TRBD2 matches at 11 bases. CDR3 length: 14 residues. In germline, CDR1 is SGHTA, CDR2 FQGNSA. J was trimmed by 3 bases and V by 5 bases; bases with no gene match: 2. The chain's CDR3 is CASSMGLAEETQYF. As DNA, the CDR3 is TGTGCCAGCAGCATGGGACTAGCGGAAGAGACCCAGTACTTC.

This clonotype was seen repeatedly, ten times or more. This chain connects TRBV7-6 to TRBJ2-1; possible D gene TRBD2, 5 bases. This CDR3 has 16 amino acids. CDR1 is SGHVS and CDR2 is FNYEAQ in the germline V gene. Trimming removed 0 bases at V and 2 bases at J, with 11 bases between. CDR3 nucleotide sequence: TGTGCCAGCAGCTTAGCAGCGGACTGGGCCTACAATGAGCAGTTCTTC. Protein sequence: CASSLAADWAYNEQFF.

The rearrangement uses TRBV28 and TRBJ2-7, with TRBD2 identical over 11 bases. The V and J ends lost 6 bases and 9 bases, in that order; junction bases with no gene match: 22. The CDR3 is made up of 18 amino acids. Germline CDR1 reads MDHEN; CDR2 reads SYDVKM. The CDR3 DNA sequence: TGTGCCAGCAGGGGGTTACTACTAGCGGGAGTTGGGTGGAACGCGCAGTACTTC. It is translated as CASRGLLLAGVGWNAQYF.

Concerning this clonotype: It may be a read error: a sequence one base away is much more abundant. The chain uses TRBV2 and TRBJ1-5, with 8 bases that match TRBD1. CDR1 is SNHLY and CDR2 is FYNNEI in the germline V gene. V was pared by 7 bases and J by 4 bases, with 12 bases of the junction left unmatched. The CDR3 spans 16 residues. CDR3 loop: CASNGVGQGLNQPQHF. The CDR3 DNA is TGTGCCAGCAACGGGGTAGGACAGGGCTTAAATCAGCCCCAGCATTTT.

The chain joins TRBV30 to TRBJ1-2; D not resolved. V was shortened by 0 bases and J by 8 bases, with 16 bases between the two germline ends. The CDR3 has 14 amino acids. Germline V lookup: CDR1 GTSNPN, CDR2 SVGIG (reference sequence). CDR3 in DNA: TGTGCCTGGAGTGTACCTCGACGGCTCGGGGGCTACACCTTC. Protein sequence: CAWSVPRRLGGYTF. Together with reference TRBV30 and TRBJ1-2, the CDR3 gives the full variable domain: SQTIHQWPATLVQPVGSPLSLECTVEGTSNPNLYWYRQAAGRGLQLLFYSVGIGQISSEVPQNLSASRPQDRQFILSSKKLLLSDSGFYLCAWSVPRRLGGYTFGSGTRLTVV.

The chain has TRBV15 and TRBJ1-4, with TRBD1 matching over 11 bases. Germline-derived CDR1 and CDR2 are LNHNV and YYDKDF (reference sequence). Trimming cost V 3 bases and J 8 bases; bases outside gene matches: 8. The CDR3 sequence is 16 residues long. The CDR3: CATSSGGQGAREKLFF. CDR3 DNA: TGTGCCACCAGCAGTGGAGGACAGGGGGCTAGAGAAAAACTGTTTTTT.

This clonotype was seen a handful of times. This may come from a read error, since a much larger clone is one base off. This rearrangement joins TRBV27 to TRBJ1-2; 9 positions agree with TRBD1. Germline V CDR1 and CDR2: MNHEY, SMNVEV (reference sequence). There are 15 residues in the CDR3. The CDR3 region has the DNA TGTACCAGCAGTTTACTTACAGGGGGCGCCTATGGCTACACCTTC. This codes for CTSSLLTGGAYGYTF.

At least ten counts were recorded for this clonotype. Here the CDR3 DNA reads TGCAGCGTCGAACAGGGACCCATGAACACTGAAGCTTTCTTT. This encodes CSVEQGPMNTEAFF. The chain couples TRBV29-1 to TRBJ1-1; possible D gene TRBD1, 6 bases. Trimming left V 6 bases short and J 0 bases short, with 14 bases between. The CDR3 extends over 14 amino acids. CDR1 and CDR2 from the germline V gene are SQVTM and ANQGSEA.

This rearrangement joins TRBV14 to TRBJ1-1; 9 bases are shared with TRBD1. Germline V gene lookup returns CDR1 SGHDN and CDR2 FVKESK. The CDR3 extends over 19 amino acids. The V and J ends lost 4 bases and 0 bases, in that order; junction bases with no gene match: 15. CDR3 DNA: TGTGCCAGCAGCCCCGGCTGGCGGACAGGGGTCTTTATGAACACTGAAGCTTTCTTT. Protein sequence: CASSPGWRTGVFMNTEAFF.

In this sample, this clonotype turned up a few times. CDR3 sequence: CAWSIQDQQPQHF. CDR3 DNA: TGTGCCTGGAGTATACAGGACCAGCAGCCCCAGCATTTT. The chain uses TRBV30 and TRBJ1-5; D might be TRBD1 (5 bases). The CDR3 runs 13 residues. CDR1 and CDR2 from the germline V gene are GTSNPN and SVGIG (reference sequence). The V and J ends lost 2 bases and 7 bases respectively, with 12 bases between them. The whole variable domain, remainder taken from reference TRBV30 and TRBJ1-5, is SQTIHQWPATLVQPVGSPLSLECTVEGTSNPNLYWYRQAAGRGLQLLFYSVGIGQISSEVPQNLSASRPQDRQFILSSKKLLLSDSGFYLCAWSIQDQQPQHFGDGTRLSIL.

With respect to this clonotype: A much larger clone differs from this one at a single base, so this may be a read error. V is TRBV28 and J is TRBJ1-1, with 7 bases identical to TRBD1. Unmatched junction bases numbered 4, after V lost 5 bases and J lost 7 bases. CDR3 length: 12 amino acids. Germline V gives CDR1 MDHEN, CDR2 SYDVKM. The CDR3 DNA sequence: TGTGCCAGCAGTGCGACAGGGCATGAAGCTTTCTTT. Translating gives CASSATGHEAFF.

This clonotype was found many times. The chain is built from TRBV30 and TRBJ1-5; D uncertain. Per the germline V gene, CDR1 is GTSNPN and CDR2 is SVGIG (reference sequence). Trimming stripped 2 bases from V and 2 bases from J, with 7 bases between. The CDR3 is made up of 13 amino acids. The CDR3 sequence: CAWSTGGNQPQHF. The CDR3 DNA reads TGTGCCTGGAGTACCGGGGGCAATCAGCCCCAGCATTTT.

This chain connects TRBV19 to TRBJ2-2; D may be TRBD2 (6 bases). The germline V gene has CDR1 LNHDA and CDR2 SQIVND (reference sequence). The CDR3 totals 16 residues. Trimming pared 0 bases from V and 2 bases from J, leaving 10 bases between. The CDR3 loop reads CASSIDGGINTGELFF. CDR3 in DNA: TGTGCCAGTAGTATAGATGGGGGGATTAACACCGGGGAGCTGTTTTTT.

Many counts were recorded for this clonotype. The CDR3 region is CASSWFSGNTGELFF. DNA for the CDR3: TGTGCCAGCAGCTGGTTCTCAGGGAACACCGGGGAGCTGTTTTTT. This chain connects TRBV5-5 to TRBJ2-2; D is uncertain. The germline V gene encodes CDR1 SGHKS and CDR2 YYEKEE (reference sequence). V lost 3 bases to trimming and J lost 1 base, with 10 bases between them. This CDR3 spans 15 amino acids. The complete variable domain, with remaining parts taken from reference TRBV5-5 and TRBJ2-2, reads DAGVTQSPTHLIKTRGQQVTLRCSPISGHKSVSWYQQVLGQGPQFIFQYYEKEERGRGNFPDRFSARQFPNYSSELNVNALLLGDSALYLCASSWFSGNTGELFFGEGSRLTVL.

This clonotype was seen ten or more times. CDR3 nucleotides: TGCAGCCCGCGACTAGCGGGGCTGGGGAGCTCCTACAATGAGCAGTTCTTC. This codes for CSPRLAGLGSSYNEQFF. The chain recombines TRBV29-1 with TRBJ2-1; the match to TRBD2 covers 11 bases. CDR3 length: 17 residues. The germline CDR1 and CDR2 sequences are SQVTM and ANQGSEA. V shed 8 bases and J 0 bases; nucleotides not matched to a gene: 12.

This clonotype showed up many times. The chain has TRBV9 and TRBJ1-6, with D possibly TRBD1 on 6 matching bases. This CDR3 spans 14 amino acids. Trimming cost V 3 bases and J 5 bases, with 9 bases left between them. Germline V gene data show CDR1 as SGDLS and CDR2 as YYNGEE. The CDR3 nucleotides read TGTGCCAGCAGCGCCCGGACAGATAATTCACCCCTCCACTTT. It specifies CASSARTDNSPLHF.

This clonotype has at least ten counts. This sequence joins TRBV20-1 and TRBJ1-5, with D hard to call. Trimming took off 0 bases at V and 4 bases at J, with 13 bases between the two ends. This CDR3 region has 15 residues. Germline CDR1 DFQATT, CDR2 SNEGSKA (reference sequence). The CDR3, as DNA: TGCAGTGCTAGAGACCTTCTCGGTTGGAATCAGCCCCAGCATTTT. Amino acid sequence: CSARDLLGWNQPQHF.

This clonotype was picked up many times. V gene TRBV11-2 combines with J gene TRBJ1-2; 8 bases are shared with TRBD1. The CDR3 contains 13 residues. The V gene end was trimmed by 6 bases and the J gene end by 9 bases; junction bases not matched to a gene: 9. Germline values: CDR1 SGHAT, CDR2 FQNNGV. CDR3 nucleotide sequence: TGTGCCAGCAGATCCGGACAGGGCCGCAGCTACACCTTC. Protein: CASRSGQGRSYTF.

This chain connects TRBV5-1 to TRBJ2-1; 10 bases map to TRBD2. CDR1 and CDR2 (germline): SGHRS, YFSETQ. This CDR3 has 15 residues. V gave up 4 bases and J gave up 2 bases; unmatched junction bases: 3. In nucleotides, the CDR3 is TGCGCCAGCAGCATAACTAGCGGGGCCTACAATGAGCAGTTCTTC. It specifies CASSITSGAYNEQFF.